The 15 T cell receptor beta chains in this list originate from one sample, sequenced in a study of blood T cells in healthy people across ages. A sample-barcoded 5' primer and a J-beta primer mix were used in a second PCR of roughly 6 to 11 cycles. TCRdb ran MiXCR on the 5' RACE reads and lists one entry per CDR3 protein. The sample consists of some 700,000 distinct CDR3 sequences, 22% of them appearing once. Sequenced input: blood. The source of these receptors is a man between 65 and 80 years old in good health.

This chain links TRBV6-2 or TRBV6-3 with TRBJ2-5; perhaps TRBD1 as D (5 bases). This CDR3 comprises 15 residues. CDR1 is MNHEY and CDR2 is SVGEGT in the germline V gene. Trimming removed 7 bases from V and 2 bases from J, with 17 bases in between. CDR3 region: CASTLADRNQETQYF. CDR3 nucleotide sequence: TGTGCCAGCACCTTGGCCGACAGAAATCAAGAGACCCAGTACTTC.

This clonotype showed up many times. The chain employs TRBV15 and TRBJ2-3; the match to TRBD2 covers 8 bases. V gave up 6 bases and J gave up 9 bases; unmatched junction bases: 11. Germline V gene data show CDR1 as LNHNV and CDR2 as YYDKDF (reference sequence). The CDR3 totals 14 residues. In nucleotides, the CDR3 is TGTGCCACCAGAAGCGGGAAGGGACTAGGAACGCAGTATTTT. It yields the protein CATRSGKGLGTQYF.

CDR3 sequence reads: CATSRDFQTEAFF. CDR3 bases: TGTGCCACCAGCAGGGATTTCCAGACTGAAGCTTTCTTT. The genes are TRBV15 and TRBJ1-1, with D uncertain. V shed 3 bases and J shed 5 bases, with 10 bases lying between them. The germline V gene encodes CDR1 LNHNV and CDR2 YYDKDF (reference sequence). This CDR3 region has 13 residues.

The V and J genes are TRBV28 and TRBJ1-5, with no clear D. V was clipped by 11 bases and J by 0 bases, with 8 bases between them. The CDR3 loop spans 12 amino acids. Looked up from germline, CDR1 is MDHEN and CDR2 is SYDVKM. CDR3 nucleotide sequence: TGTGCCCCCGAGTATAGCAATCAGCCCCAGCATTTT. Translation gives CAPEYSNQPQHF.

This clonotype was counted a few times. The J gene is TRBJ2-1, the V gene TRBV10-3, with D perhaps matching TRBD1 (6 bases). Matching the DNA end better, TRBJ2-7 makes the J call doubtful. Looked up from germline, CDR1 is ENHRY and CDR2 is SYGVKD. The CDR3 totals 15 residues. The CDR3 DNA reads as TGTGCCATCGCAATCAGGCCAGGGGATCACGGCGAGCAGTACTTC. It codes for CAIAIRPGDHGEQYF.

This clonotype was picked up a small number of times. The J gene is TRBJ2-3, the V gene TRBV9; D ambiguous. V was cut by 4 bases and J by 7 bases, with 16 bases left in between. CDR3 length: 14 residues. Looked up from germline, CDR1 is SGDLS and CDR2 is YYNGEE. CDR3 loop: CASSPNLVRNTQYF. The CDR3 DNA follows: TGTGCCAGCAGCCCCAACCTCGTCCGCAATACGCAGTATTTT.

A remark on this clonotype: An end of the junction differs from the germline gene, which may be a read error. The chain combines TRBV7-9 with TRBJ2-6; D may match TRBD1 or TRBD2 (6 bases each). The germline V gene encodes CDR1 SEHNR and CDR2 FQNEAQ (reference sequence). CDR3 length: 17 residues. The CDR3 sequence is CASSLDWGASGTNVLTF. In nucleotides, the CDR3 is TGTGCCAGCAGCTTAGACTGGGGGGCTTCTGGGACCAACGTCCTGACTTTC.

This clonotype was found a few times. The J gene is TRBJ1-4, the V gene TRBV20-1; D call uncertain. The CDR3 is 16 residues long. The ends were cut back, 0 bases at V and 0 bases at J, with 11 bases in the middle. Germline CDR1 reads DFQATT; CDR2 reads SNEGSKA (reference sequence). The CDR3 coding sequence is TGCAGTGCTAGAGATCTGCGGGATGCAACTAATGAAAAACTGTTTTTT. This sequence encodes CSARDLRDATNEKLFF.

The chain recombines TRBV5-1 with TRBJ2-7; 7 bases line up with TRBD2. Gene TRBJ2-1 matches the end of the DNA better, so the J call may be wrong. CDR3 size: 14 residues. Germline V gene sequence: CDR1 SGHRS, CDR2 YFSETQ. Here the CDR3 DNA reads TGCGCCAGCAGCCGTAGCGGGTACTACAATGAGCAGTTCTTC. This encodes CASSRSGYYNEQFF.

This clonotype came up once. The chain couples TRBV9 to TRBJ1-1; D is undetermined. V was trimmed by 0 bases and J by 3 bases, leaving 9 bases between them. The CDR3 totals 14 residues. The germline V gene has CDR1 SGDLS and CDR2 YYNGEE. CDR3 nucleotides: TGTGCCAGCAGCGTAGGGAAGATGGACACTGAAGCTTTCTTT. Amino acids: CASSVGKMDTEAFF.

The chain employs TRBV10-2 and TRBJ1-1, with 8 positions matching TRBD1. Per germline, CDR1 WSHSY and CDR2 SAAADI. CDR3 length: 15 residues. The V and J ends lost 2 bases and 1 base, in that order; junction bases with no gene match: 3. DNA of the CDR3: TGCGCCAGCAGTGAGAGCAGGGGGCCGAACACTGAAGCTTTCTTT. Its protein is CASSESRGPNTEAFF.

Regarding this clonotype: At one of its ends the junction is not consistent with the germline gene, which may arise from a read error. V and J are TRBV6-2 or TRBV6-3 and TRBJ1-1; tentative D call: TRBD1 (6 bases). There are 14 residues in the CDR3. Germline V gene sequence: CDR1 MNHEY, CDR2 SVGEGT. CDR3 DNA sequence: TGTGCCAGCAGCAAACTACAGGGAGTCCCTGAAGCATTCTTT. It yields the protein CASSKLQGVPEAFF.

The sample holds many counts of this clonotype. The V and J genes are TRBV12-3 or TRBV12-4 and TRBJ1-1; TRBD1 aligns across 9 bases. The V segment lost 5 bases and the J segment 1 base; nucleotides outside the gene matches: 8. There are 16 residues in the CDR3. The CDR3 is CASSPGTGRGNTEAFF. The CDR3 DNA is TGTGCCAGCAGTCCCGGGACAGGGAGGGGGAACACTGAAGCTTTCTTT.

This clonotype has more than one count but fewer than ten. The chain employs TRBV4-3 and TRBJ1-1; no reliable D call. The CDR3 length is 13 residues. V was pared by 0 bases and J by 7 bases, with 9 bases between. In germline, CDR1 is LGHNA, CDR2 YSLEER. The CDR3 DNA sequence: TGCGCCAGCAGCCAAGATGCCGGACTTGAAGCTTTCTTT. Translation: CASSQDAGLEAFF.

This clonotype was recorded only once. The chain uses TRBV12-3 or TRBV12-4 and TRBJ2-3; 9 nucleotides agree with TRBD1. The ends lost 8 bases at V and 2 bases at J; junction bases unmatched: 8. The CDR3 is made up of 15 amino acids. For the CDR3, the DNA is TGTGCCAGCGGGGGACAGGGACTCTTCACAGATACGCAGTATTTT. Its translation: CASGGQGLFTDTQYF.